This TCR beta chain was retrieved from a study of OX40 agonist ivuxolimab in advanced cancers. Study-wide context: Partial responses were recorded for three patients, including one with hepatocellular carcinoma and two with cutaneous melanoma.

Germline V CDR1 and CDR2: SNHLY, FYNNEI. V dropped 4 bases and J dropped 9 bases, with 12 bases sitting between them. This CDR3 comprises 12 residues. The method was immunoSEQ multiplex PCR; TCRdb's version includes in-frame clones alone and lacks a portion of them. The sample lists some 80,000 clones; approximately 89% were seen once. This sequence originates from an adult with an advanced solid tumor such as melanoma, head and neck, liver or kidney cancer. Sample: CD4+ or CD8+ T cells sorted from blood, taken in a trial of the OX40 agonist ivuxolimab. The genes are TRBV2 and TRBJ1-1; TRBD1 is a possible D gene (5 bases). CDR3 region: CASSGLGVKAFF. The CDR3 DNA reads TGTGCCAGCAGTGGGTTGGGGGTGAAAGCTTTCTTT.